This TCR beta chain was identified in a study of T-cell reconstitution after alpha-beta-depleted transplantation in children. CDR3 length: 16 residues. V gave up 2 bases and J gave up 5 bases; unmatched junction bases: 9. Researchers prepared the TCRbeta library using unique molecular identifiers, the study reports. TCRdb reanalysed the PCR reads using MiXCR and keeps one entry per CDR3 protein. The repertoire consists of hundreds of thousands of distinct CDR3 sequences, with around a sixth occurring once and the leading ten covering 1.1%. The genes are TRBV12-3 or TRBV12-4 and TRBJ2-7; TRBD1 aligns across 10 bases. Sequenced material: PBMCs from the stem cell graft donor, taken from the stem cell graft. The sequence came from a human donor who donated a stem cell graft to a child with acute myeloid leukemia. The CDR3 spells CASSLNPGQGSDEQYF. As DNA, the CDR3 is TGTGCCAGCAGTTTAAATCCGGGACAGGGGAGCGACGAGCAGTACTTC.